The entry below gives a single T cell receptor beta chain sequence along with its context. These data originate in a study of T cells in Graves' hyperthyroidism and ophthalmopathy. It was RNA transcripts that yielded the amplified TCR beta CDR3 regions. The HTBI primer set served for first-round RT-PCR of the TCR CDR3. In TCRdb, the multiplex PCR reads were re-called with MiXCR into one record per CDR3 protein. The sample has under 400,000 distinct CDR3 sequences, 20% to 25% seen once. Trimming took 0 bases from V and 0 from J, leaving 8 bases between them. The CDR3 is 15 residues long. CDR1 MNHEY and CDR2 SVGEGT come from the germline V gene.

Sequencing was performed on blood. This receptor was obtained from a man over 45 with Graves' hyperthyroidism. This chain links TRBV6-2 or TRBV6-3 with TRBJ1-1; possible D gene TRBD1, 5 bases. CDR3 loop: CASSYSGVLNTEAFF. As DNA, the CDR3 is TGTGCCAGCAGTTACTCGGGGGTGCTGAACACTGAAGCTTTCTTT.